One sample yielded the 21 T cell receptor beta chains listed below, sequenced in a study of blood T cells in healthy people across ages. The second PCR ran about 6 to 11 cycles with a sample-barcoded 5' primer and J-beta primers. TCRdb itself ran the 5' RACE reads through MiXCR, one entry per CDR3 protein. The profile covers 710,000 or so distinct CDR3 sequences, with about 20% appearing a single time and approximately 20% taken by the ten largest. Input material: blood. These receptors were obtained from a man between 65 and 85 years old in good health.

V and J are TRBV12-3 or TRBV12-4 and TRBJ1-2; a possible D gene is TRBD1 (5 bases). The CDR3 has 14 amino acids. V dropped 3 bases and J dropped 5 bases, with 13 bases sitting between them. This CDR3 reads CASSFFGAAYGYTF. Here the CDR3 DNA reads TGTGCCAGCAGTTTTTTTGGGGCCGCATATGGCTACACCTTC.

The V gene is TRBV19, the J gene TRBJ2-1; D possibly corresponds to TRBD2 (5 bases). CDR3 length: 17 residues. Looked up from germline, CDR1 is LNHDA and CDR2 is SQIVND (reference sequence). The V end was cut by 5 bases, the J end by 0 bases, with 17 bases between. In DNA form, the CDR3 reads TGTGCCAGTAGTTCGACGACGGGCGGGCTCTCCTACAATGAGCAGTTCTTC. It translates to CASSSTTGGLSYNEQFF.

The chain uses TRBV27 and TRBJ2-5; D call uncertain. The end of the DNA fits TRBJ2-7 better, so the J call may be wrong. The germline CDR1 and CDR2 sequences are MNHEY and SMNVEV (reference sequence). This CDR3 comprises 11 residues. The CDR3 sequence is CASRKGYEQYF. DNA of the CDR3: TGTGCCAGCAGAAAGGGCTACGAGCAGTACTTC.

In its sample, this clonotype was seen many times. The CDR3 bases are TGTGCCAGCAGTTTTCGGCAGTCAACTAATGAAAAACTGTTTTTT. The encoded protein is CASSFRQSTNEKLFF. This chain uses TRBV12-3 or TRBV12-4 with TRBJ1-4; no clear D. The V gene lost 3 bases and the J gene lost 0 bases, with 8 bases spanning the gap. The CDR3 spans 15 residues.

This clonotype was picked up a small number of times. This chain links TRBV28 with TRBJ2-7; D is possibly TRBD1 or TRBD2 (5 bases each). The ends were cut back, 6 bases at V and 4 bases at J, with 7 bases in the middle. Germline values: CDR1 MDHEN, CDR2 SYDVKM. The CDR3 extends over 11 amino acids. The CDR3 region has the DNA TGTGCCAGCAGAGAGGGGTACGAGCAGTACTTC. Its protein is CASREGYEQYF.

This clonotype was counted a few times. The chain combines TRBV28 with TRBJ1-1; TRBD1 might be the D (5 bases). In germline, CDR1 is MDHEN, CDR2 SYDVKM. V dropped 7 bases and J dropped 0 bases, with 9 bases sitting between them. This CDR3 has 13 amino acids. CDR3 sequence reads: CASTGTVNTEAFF. The CDR3 DNA reads as TGTGCCAGCACCGGGACTGTGAACACTGAAGCTTTCTTT.

This rearrangement joins TRBV20-1 to TRBJ1-2; no definite D call. The CDR3 length is 11 residues. CDR1 and CDR2 from the germline V gene are DFQATT and SNEGSKA (reference sequence). Trimming cost V 3 bases and J 6 bases, with 8 bases left between them. CDR3 nucleotide sequence: TGCAGTGCTAGGCCCCTCGATGGCTACACCTTC. Translation: CSARPLDGYTF.

The sample holds a few counts of this clonotype. This sequence joins TRBV6-6 and TRBJ2-6, with D maybe TRBD2 (7 bases). V was cut by 2 bases and J by 3 bases, with 14 bases left in between. Germline V gene data show CDR1 as MNHNY and CDR2 as SVGAGI (reference sequence). The CDR3 has 17 residues. The CDR3 DNA is TGTGCCAGCAGTTACCGGTTCGGGGGGCTTGGGGCCAACGTCCTGACTTTC. It translates to CASSYRFGGLGANVLTF.

V is TRBV4-2 and J is TRBJ1-2, with D possibly being TRBD1 (6 bases). The ends were cut back, 5 bases at V and 7 bases at J, with 17 bases in the middle. CDR3 length: 14 amino acids. The germline V gene has CDR1 LGHNA and CDR2 YNFKEQ. The CDR3 DNA reads as TGTGCCAGCAGCGCCTCGACCGGGACAATTGGCTACACCTTC. It yields the protein CASSASTGTIGYTF.

The chain uses TRBV3-1 and TRBJ2-1; 11 bases match TRBD2. This CDR3 contains 15 residues. Germline assignment: CDR1 LGHDT and CDR2 YNNKEL (reference sequence). V shed 5 bases, J shed 7 bases, and the junction held 7 bases outside the gene matches. CDR3 in amino acids: CASSTTSGTRNEQFF. DNA of the CDR3: TGTGCCAGCAGCACGACTAGCGGGACAAGGAATGAGCAGTTCTTC.

This clonotype has at least ten counts. The chain recombines TRBV7-3 with TRBJ2-3; D gene unclear. The germline CDR1 and CDR2 sequences are SGHTA and FQGTGA. V dropped 3 bases and J dropped 2 bases, with 6 bases sitting between them. The CDR3 loop spans 13 amino acids. CDR3 amino acids: CASSFADTDTQYF. The CDR3 DNA sequence: TGTGCCAGCAGCTTTGCGGACACAGATACGCAGTATTTT.

This clonotype was seen a few times. In DNA form, the CDR3 reads TGTGCCAGCAGCATGCCGGGACAGGGAGTTACTGGCTACACCTTC. Its protein is CASSMPGQGVTGYTF. This chain uses TRBV7-8 with TRBJ1-2; 9 nucleotides match TRBD1. Germline CDR1 SGHVS, CDR2 FQNEAQ. V was clipped by 5 bases and J by 7 bases; unmatched bases: 11. The CDR3 extends over 15 amino acids. Complete variable domain (other parts from reference TRBV7-8 and TRBJ1-2): GAGVSQSPRYKVAKRGQDVALRCDPISGHVSLFWYQQALGQGPEFLTYFQNEAQLDKSGLPSDRFFAERPEGSVSTLKIQRTQQEDSAVYLCASSMPGQGVTGYTFGSGTRLTVV.

In its sample, this clonotype was seen once. This chain connects TRBV7-9 to TRBJ2-3; D gene uncertain. The CDR3 totals 13 residues. V was clipped by 1 base and J by 8 bases, with 10 bases between them. The germline V gene encodes CDR1 SEHNR and CDR2 FQNEAQ (reference sequence). The CDR3: CASSLVADRTQYF. CDR3 bases: TGTGCCAGCAGCTTAGTGGCAGATCGTACGCAGTATTTT.

This clonotype was detected only a few times. Relative to the germline gene, one junction end is altered; a read error may explain this. This chain connects TRBV19 to TRBJ2-7; no firm D call. CDR3 size: 11 residues. Germline CDR1 reads LNHDA; CDR2 reads SQIVND (reference sequence). The CDR3 spells CASSNGYEQYF. The CDR3, as DNA: TGTGCCAGCAGTAACGGGTACGAGCAGTACTTC. Full variable domain (missing parts from reference TRBV19 and TRBJ2-7): DGGITQSPKYLFRKEGQNVTLSCEQNLNHDAMYWYRQDPGQGLRLIYYSQIVNDFQKGDIAEGYSVSREKKESFPLTVTSAQKNPTAFYLCASSNGYEQYFGPGTRLTVT.

This clonotype was counted a few times. The chain links TRBV7-2 to TRBJ2-5, with 10 bases lining up with TRBD2. The closer fit of TRBJ2-7 to the DNA end suggests the J call may be wrong. The germline gives CDR1 SGHTA, CDR2 FQGNSA. The CDR3 has 14 residues. The CDR3 here is CASSLAAGGVEQYF. CDR3 nucleotide sequence: TGTGCCAGCAGCTTAGCAGCGGGGGGGGTCGAGCAGTACTTC.

Worth noting for this clonotype: This sequence may be a read error, since a much larger clone differs from it by one base. This chain links TRBV5-6 with TRBJ2-5, with unresolved D. CDR3 length: 13 residues. Germline CDR1 SGHDT, CDR2 YYEEEE. In DNA, the CDR3 is TGTGCCTGCAGCTTAGTAAGGGCTGAGACCCAGTACTTC. Its protein is CACSLVRAETQYF.

The chain recombines TRBV6-5 with TRBJ2-5; a weak D match, TRBD1 (6 bases). The better agreement between TRBJ2-7 and the DNA end casts doubt on the J call. There are 15 residues in the CDR3. In germline, CDR1 is MNHEY, CDR2 SVGAGI. CDR3 in amino acids: CASSYSQGNHYEQYF. The CDR3 bases are TGTGCCAGCAGTTACTCACAGGGCAATCACTACGAGCAGTACTTC.

The V call is TRBV15, the J call TRBJ2-1; maybe TRBD2 (5 bases). V was trimmed by 1 base and J by 0 bases, leaving 7 bases between them. CDR1 is LNHNV and CDR2 is YYDKDF in the germline V gene (reference sequence). The CDR3 sequence is 15 residues long. CDR3 DNA sequence: TGTGCCACCAGCAGAGTGGGGAGCTCCTACAATGAGCAGTTCTTC. Its translation: CATSRVGSSYNEQFF.

There are a few counts of this clonotype. The V call is TRBV7-6, the J call TRBJ2-7; unclear D gene. Trimming left V 4 bases short and J 6 bases short, with 13 bases between. The CDR3 has 13 amino acids. Germline lookup yields CDR1 SGHVS and CDR2 FNYEAQ. The CDR3 region is CASSSVYGREQYF. The CDR3 coding sequence is TGTGCCAGCAGCTCTGTTTACGGGCGCGAGCAGTACTTC.

About this clonotype: One junction end does not reproduce the germline sequence, and a read error may be involved. The rearrangement joins TRBV20-1 to TRBJ1-4, with TRBD1 identical over 8 bases. There are 14 residues in the CDR3. Germline CDR1 reads DFQATT; CDR2 reads SNEGSKA (reference sequence). CDR3 residues: CSALGQGGYEKLLF. CDR3 nucleotide sequence: TGCAGTGCCCTCGGACAGGGTGGATATGAAAAACTGCTTTTT.

The V gene is TRBV12-3 or TRBV12-4, the J gene TRBJ2-1; D gene unclear. V was shortened by 5 bases and J by 4 bases, with 12 bases between the two germline ends. The CDR3 loop spans 14 amino acids. The CDR3, as DNA: TGTGCCAGCAGTCCTCGAAACCGTTACAATGAGCAGTTCTTC. The encoded protein is CASSPRNRYNEQFF.